Listed below are T cell receptor beta chains from one sample, sequenced in a study of cytomegalovirus exposure and HLA in healthy donors. Profiled with immunoSEQ multiplex PCR; TCRdb holds only in-frame clones, not every one. This table holds around 120,000 clones, around 84% found once. Sample: PBMCs. These receptors were collected from a young man in good health and CMV-seronegative. CDR3s include the opening cysteine and the closing phenylalanine or tryptophan. A D gene is named only where the DNA matches it firmly. Only some rows state a clone size, as once, few, many or a class for expanded clones.

v_gene	abundance	j_gene	d_gene	CDR3aa	CDR3nt
TRBV5-8	-	TRBJ2-2	-	CASSSLQGWDTGELFF	TGTGCCAGCAGCTCCCTACAGGGATGGGACACCGGGGAGCTGTTTTTT
TRBV7-6	-	TRBJ1-5	TRBD1	CASSLHRGPDQPQHF	TGTGCCAGCAGCTTGCACAGGGGGCCCGATCAGCCCCAGCATTTT
TRBV18	-	TRBJ1-2	-	CASSPGGANYGYTF	TGTGCCAGCTCACCGGGAGGGGCCAACTATGGCTACACCTTC
TRBV9	-	TRBJ1-3	-	CASSMQGTGNTIYF	TGTGCCAGCAGCATGCAGGGAACTGGAAACACCATATATTTT
TRBV7-3	-	TRBJ2-1	TRBD2	CASSLSIAGIYNEQFF	TGTGCCAGCAGCTTAAGCATAGCGGGCATTTACAATGAGCAGTTCTTC
TRBV6-1	once	TRBJ1-1	TRBD1	CASTSGGSGKTEAFF	TGTGCCAGCACCTCAGGGGGCTCGGGGAAAACTGAAGCTTTCTTC
TRBV4-3	-	TRBJ2-7	-	CASSQVAYYEQYF	TGCGCCAGCAGCCAAGTAGCTTACTACGAGCAGTACTTC
TRBV11-2	-	TRBJ1-2	-	CASSSLQGGYTF	TGTGCCAGCAGCTCCCTCCAGGGTGGCTACACCTTC
TRBV6-5	once	TRBJ1-2	-	CASSYSRGVPNYGYTF	TGTGCCAGCAGTTACTCCAGGGGAGTACCCAACTATGGCTACACCTTC
TRBV9	-	TRBJ2-7	-	CASSVDGGLHSYEQYF	TGTGCCAGCAGCGTAGATGGGGGACTCCACTCCTACGAGCAGTACTTC
TRBV29-1	few	TRBJ1-1	TRBD1	CSVTGVPEAFF	TGCAGCGTCACAGGGGTTCCTGAAGCTTTCTTT
TRBV6-1	-	TRBJ1-5	-	CASSEAGYRSQPQHF	TGTGCCAGCAGTGAAGCGGGGTACAGGTCTCAGCCCCAGCATTTT
TRBV6-4	-	TRBJ1-1	-	CASSEPPTGWKNTEAFF	TGTGCCAGCAGTGAACCCCCGACAGGCTGGAAGAACACTGAAGCTTTCTTT
TRBV18	-	TRBJ1-1	-	CASSPAMNTEAFF	TGTGCCAGCTCACCGGCCATGAACACTGAAGCTTTCTTT
TRBV7-9	-	TRBJ2-1	-	CASSLLHEQFF	TGTGCCAGCAGCTTACTACATGAGCAGTTCTTC
TRBV9	-	TRBJ2-1	TRBD2	CASSAGGGLGYNEQFF	TGTGCCAGCAGCGCCGGGGGGGGGCTCGGGTACAATGAGCAGTTCTTC
TRBV29-1	few	TRBJ2-2	-	CSVPDRGDRELFF	TGCAGCGTTCCGGACAGAGGGGATCGGGAGCTGTTTTTT
TRBV7-2	-	TRBJ2-7	-	CASSRYLGGQEQYF	TGTGCCAGCAGTCGTTATTTGGGGGGGCAGGAGCAGTACTTC
TRBV5-4	-	TRBJ2-4	-	CASSFGGRSNIQYF	TGTGCCAGCAGCTTTGGAGGCAGGTCAAACATTCAGTACTTC
TRBV29-1	-	TRBJ1-1	-	CSVERVNTEAFF	TGCAGCGTTGAACGGGTGAACACTGAAGCTTTCTTT
TRBV7-3	-	TRBJ2-7	TRBD2	CASSGGGYEQYF	TGTGCCAGCTCGGGCGGGGGTTACGAGCAGTACTTC
TRBV11-2	-	TRBJ1-6	TRBD1	CASSIPFRQGYNSPLHF	TGTGCCAGCAGCATTCCCTTCAGACAGGGCTATAATTCACCCCTCCACTTT
TRBV6-1	-	TRBJ1-6	-	CASRDSEFSPLHF	TGTGCCAGCAGGGACTCGGAGTTTTCACCCCTCCACTTT
TRBV6-1	-	TRBJ1-1	-	CASRRTLSNTEAFF	TGTGCCAGCAGAAGGACACTTTCGAACACTGAAGCTTTCTTT
TRBV10-2	-	TRBJ2-1	-	CASSDRYYNEQFF	TGCGCCAGCAGTGATCGCTATTACAATGAGCAGTTCTTC
TRBV5-4	-	TRBJ2-5	TRBD1	CASIPGQGVKTQYF	TGTGCCAGCATCCCGGGACAGGGGGTAAAGACCCAGTACTTC
TRBV15	once	TRBJ1-2	TRBD1	CATSRVDRGLSNYGYTF	TGTGCCACCAGCAGAGTCGACAGGGGCCTTTCTAACTATGGCTACACCTTC
TRBV11-2	-	TRBJ2-1	TRBD1	CAGSQGTGRDNEQFF	TGTGCCGGCAGCCAAGGGACAGGGAGGGACAATGAGCAGTTCTTC
TRBV2	-	TRBJ2-7	TRBD1	CASGTTGGIIYEQYF	TGTGCCAGCGGAACTACAGGGGGAATTATCTACGAGCAGTACTTC
TRBV7-2	-	TRBJ2-4	TRBD1	CASSVGQAYPKNIQYF	TGTGCCAGCAGCGTGGGACAGGCATACCCCAAAAACATTCAGTACTTC
TRBV29-1	few	TRBJ2-3	-	CSVDEGSSTDTQYF	TGCAGCGTTGACGAGGGTTCTAGCACAGATACGCAGTATTTT
TRBV11-1	-	TRBJ1-1	TRBD1	CASSVHRGGTTEAFF	TGTGCCAGCAGCGTTCACAGGGGAGGTACCACTGAAGCTTTCTTT
TRBV5-1	-	TRBJ2-1	-	CASSLDRVSGNEQFF	TGCGCCAGCAGCTTGGACAGGGTCTCAGGCAATGAGCAGTTCTTC
TRBV7-9	few	TRBJ1-1	-	CASSLRGNEAFF	TGTGCCAGCAGCTTAAGGGGCAATGAAGCTTTCTTT
TRBV4-3	-	TRBJ2-2	TRBD2	CASSRLAGELFF	TGCGCCAGCAGCCGACTAGCGGGGGAGCTGTTTTTT
TRBV5-1	-	TRBJ1-2	TRBD1	CASSYGTGSVSGYTF	TGCGCCAGCAGCTATGGGACAGGGAGTGTGAGCGGCTACACCTTC
TRBV7-3	once	TRBJ2-6	-	CASSLTAIGGLIGANVLTF	TGTGCCAGCAGCTTAACGGCGATCGGCGGCCTCATAGGGGCCAACGTCCTGACTTTC
TRBV5-1	few	TRBJ1-5	-	CASSLASGSNQPQHF	TGCGCCAGCAGCTTGGCCTCGGGGAGCAATCAGCCCCAGCATTTT
TRBV6-6	-	TRBJ1-1	-	CASSYSKAENTEAFF	TGTGCCAGCAGTTACTCGAAGGCGGAGAACACTGAAGCTTTCTTT
TRBV5-1	-	TRBJ2-7	TRBD2	CASSWGLAGDYEQYF	TGCGCCAGCAGCTGGGGGCTAGCGGGGGATTACGAGCAGTACTTC
TRBV19	-	TRBJ1-3	TRBD1	CASSTDRGRRNTIYF	TGTGCCAGTAGTACTGACAGGGGGCGAAGAAACACCATATATTTT
TRBV7-6	-	TRBJ2-7	-	CASSFPSDAPGEQYF	TGTGCCAGCAGCTTTCCCTCCGACGCTCCGGGGGAGCAGTACTTC
TRBV20-1	-	TRBJ2-7	-	CSARAGGTIHF	TGCAGTGCGAGAGCTGGGGGCACCATTCACTTC
TRBV12-5	-	TRBJ1-1	TRBD1	CASGTRTGLENTEAFF	TGTGCTAGTGGAACTAGGACAGGCCTTGAGAACACTGAAGCTTTCTTT
TRBV13	-	TRBJ1-2	TRBD1	CASSYRGQGHGYTF	TGTGCCAGCAGCTATAGGGGGCAGGGCCATGGCTACACCTTC
TRBV4-1	-	TRBJ2-1	-	CASSQLQGNEQFF	TGCGCCAGCAGCCAATTGCAGGGCAATGAGCAGTTCTTC
TRBV7-9	-	TRBJ1-4	-	CASSLLVSNEKLFF	TGTGCCAGCAGCTTACTAGTCAGCAATGAAAAACTGTTTTTT
TRBV7-2	-	TRBJ1-2	TRBD1	CASSRTGARTFNYGYTF	TGTGCCAGCAGCCGGACAGGGGCGAGGACCTTTAACTATGGCTACACCTTC
TRBV2	-	TRBJ2-5	TRBD1	CASPSRGQQETQYF	TGTGCCAGCCCGTCAAGGGGACAGCAAGAGACCCAGTACTTC
TRBV6-4	-	TRBJ1-1	-	CASSDLESTEAFF	TGTGCCAGCAGTGACTTGGAGAGCACTGAAGCTTTCTTT
TRBV19	-	TRBJ2-3	-	CASSIAVPDTQYF	TGTGCCAGTAGTATAGCGGTCCCAGATACGCAGTATTTT
TRBV6-5	-	TRBJ2-1	-	CASSYALGADVNEQFF	TGTGCCAGCAGTTACGCCCTAGGGGCAGATGTGAATGAGCAGTTCTTC
TRBV18	-	TRBJ2-5	-	CASSPDQGGQETQYF	TGTGCCAGCTCACCGGATCAGGGTGGACAAGAGACCCAGTACTTC
TRBV7-2	once	TRBJ2-2	-	CASSFQPTGNTGELFF	TGTGCCAGCAGCTTCCAACCAACAGGGAACACCGGGGAGCTGTTTTTT
TRBV25-1	few	TRBJ1-2	TRBD1	CASSEGTGNNGYTF	TGTGCCAGCAGTGAGGGGACAGGGAACAATGGCTACACCTTC
TRBV18	-	TRBJ1-1	-	CASSPYATTEAFF	TGTGCCAGCTCGCCCTATGCTACCACTGAAGCTTTCTTT